One T cell receptor beta chain is described in this entry. Its specificity is not known. The data belong to a study of cytomegalovirus exposure and HLA in healthy donors. This cohort consisted of healthy bone marrow donors. The germline V gene encodes CDR1 SGHVS and CDR2 FNYEAQ. The CDR3 extends over 17 amino acids. V lost 5 bases, J lost 4 bases, and 24 bases lay in between. 13 Jbeta primers and 60 Vbeta primers were used for the PCR. Some clones are missing from TCRdb's copy, which holds only in-frame ones; the method was immunoSEQ multiplex PCR. The profile shows 130,000 or so clones, around 78% of them singletons. Study-wide results and caveats: A classifier reportedly called cytomegalovirus status with high sensitivity and specificity.

The chain couples TRBV7-6 to TRBJ2-7, with no clear D. The specimen sequenced was PBMCs. The source is a woman aged 40 to 49 in good health and CMV-seronegative. The CDR3 DNA reads as TGTGCCAGCAGCCACATATTTAGCCCTAGTCGCCAATACGAGCAGTACTTC. Its protein is CASSHIFSPSRQYEQYF.